These 20 T cell receptor beta chains were all obtained from the same sample, sequenced in a study of blood T cell repertoires in COVID-19. Assay used: immunoSEQ multiplex PCR; TCRdb lists only in-frame clones, some missing. The sample carries some 60,000 clones, roughly 93% recorded once. Material for sequencing was peripheral blood. The receptors stem from a human donor in a cohort sampled during active COVID-19.

The chain carries TRBV6-2 or TRBV6-3 and TRBJ2-5; 7 nucleotides line up with TRBD2. The CDR3 is 14 residues long. Trimming cost V 5 bases and J 0 bases; bases outside gene matches: 3. Germline V gene data show CDR1 as MNHEY and CDR2 as SVGEGT. CDR3 sequence: CASSGGLDQETQYF. CDR3 nucleotide sequence: TGTGCCAGCAGTGGCGGACTAGACCAAGAGACCCAGTACTTC.

The chain is built from TRBV15 and TRBJ1-2, with TRBD1 matching over 8 bases. CDR1 is LNHNV, CDR2 YYDKDF, per germline (reference sequence). The trim removed 0 bases at V and 1 base at J, leaving 10 bases unmatched. The CDR3 has 18 amino acids. This CDR3 is CATSRDSKGTGLNYGYTF. The CDR3 region has the DNA TGTGCCACCAGCAGAGATTCCAAAGGGACAGGTCTTAACTATGGCTACACCTTC.

The V gene is TRBV5-1, the J gene TRBJ1-6, with D maybe TRBD1 (5 bases). V dropped 2 bases and J dropped 4 bases, with 10 bases sitting between them. The CDR3 has 15 residues. Germline V gene sequence: CDR1 SGHRS, CDR2 YFSETQ. DNA of the CDR3: TGCGCCAGCAGCTTTGGCAGGGATTATAATTCACCCCTCCACTTT. It is translated as CASSFGRDYNSPLHF.

The chain joins TRBV5-1 to TRBJ2-7, with D possibly TRBD2 on 5 matching bases. The germline V gene has CDR1 SGHRS and CDR2 YFSETQ. This CDR3 is 14 amino acids long. V lost 0 bases, J lost 3 bases, and 10 bases lay in between. The CDR3 DNA is TGCGCCAGCAGCTTGGAGGCGGGTCTCTACGAGCAGTACTTC. This codes for CASSLEAGLYEQYF.

The rearrangement joins TRBV4-2 to TRBJ2-2, with TRBD2 matching over 10 bases. The CDR3 covers 16 residues. Germline trimming cut 6 bases from V and 7 bases from J; bases unmatched to any gene: 11. Germline loops: CDR1 LGHNA, CDR2 YNFKEQ. CDR3 in amino acids: CASSTQASGSGGELFF. As DNA, the CDR3 is TGTGCCAGCAGTACTCAGGCTAGCGGGAGTGGCGGGGAGCTGTTTTTT.

The chain recombines TRBV3-1 (or the pseudogene TRBV3-2) with TRBJ2-2; D perhaps matches TRBD1 (6 bases). Germline-derived CDR1 and CDR2 are LGHDT and YNNKEL (reference sequence). The CDR3 is made up of 15 amino acids. Trimming stripped 4 bases from V and 7 bases from J, with 16 bases between. CDR3 loop: CASSPQQGRVGELFF. In DNA, the CDR3 is TGTGCCAGCAGCCCCCAGCAGGGGCGCGTCGGGGAGCTGTTTTTT.

The chain has TRBV12-5 and TRBJ1-4; possible D gene TRBD1, 5 bases. This CDR3 has 10 amino acids. Germline assignment: CDR1 LGHNT and CDR2 FRNRAP. With 9 bases removed from V and 11 bases from J, the gap between germline ends came to 10 bases. The CDR3 sequence: CARGRLKLFF. The CDR3 DNA reads TGTGCTAGGGGGCGATTGAAACTGTTTTTT.

This sequence joins TRBV6-6 and TRBJ2-7; 7 positions agree with TRBD2. V dropped 6 bases and J dropped 3; count of bases not matched to a gene: 5. Germline V gene data show CDR1 as MNHNY and CDR2 as SVGAGI (reference sequence). The CDR3 sequence is 13 residues long. CDR3 coding DNA: TGTGCCAGCAGGGGAGGGTTGGGCTACGAGCAGTACTTC. Its protein is CASRGGLGYEQYF.

The chain recombines TRBV10-2 with TRBJ2-3; D gene unclear. The CDR3 loop spans 12 amino acids. CDR1 is WSHSY and CDR2 is SAAADI in the germline V gene. V lost 5 bases and J lost 2, with 5 bases in between. CDR3 sequence reads: CASSPVTDTQYF. The CDR3 DNA reads TGCGCCAGCAGTCCAGTCACAGATACGCAGTATTTT.

The chain joins TRBV28 to TRBJ1-4; 7 bases agree with TRBD1. Germline values: CDR1 MDHEN, CDR2 SYDVKM. Trimming took 6 bases from V and 0 from J; bases not matched to a gene: 10. The CDR3 sequence is 17 residues long. CDR3 loop: CASRTTTGFATNEKLFF. The CDR3 DNA is TGTGCCAGCAGAACCACGACAGGGTTTGCAACTAATGAAAAACTGTTTTTT.

The chain carries TRBV7-9 and TRBJ2-5; the match to TRBD2 covers 8 bases. The CDR3 loop spans 15 amino acids. Germline values: CDR1 SEHNR, CDR2 FQNEAQ (reference sequence). Trimming at V came to 1 base and at J to 4 bases, leaving 5 bases not matched to a gene. As DNA, the CDR3 is TGTGCCAGCAGCTTAGACGGGAGGGCCGTAGAGACCCAGTACTTC. Its protein is CASSLDGRAVETQYF.

The rearrangement links TRBV4-2 to TRBJ2-1; D is perhaps TRBD1 (6 bases). Trimming shortened V by 0 bases and J by 2 bases, and 8 bases separated the two germline ends. Germline CDR1 reads LGHNA; CDR2 reads YNFKEQ. The CDR3 contains 15 residues. This CDR3 is CASSQERQAYNEQFF. The CDR3 DNA sequence: TGTGCCAGCAGCCAAGAAAGACAGGCCTACAATGAGCAGTTCTTC.

The rearrangement joins TRBV28 to TRBJ1-2; TRBD1 agrees at 7 bases. Germline V gene data show CDR1 as MDHEN and CDR2 as SYDVKM. The CDR3 length is 11 residues. V lost 4 bases to trimming and J lost 7 bases; unmatched junction nucleotides: 0. The CDR3 reads CASSYRGGYTF. In DNA form, the CDR3 reads TGTGCCAGCAGTTACAGGGGTGGCTACACCTTC.

This chain links TRBV6-2 or TRBV6-3 with TRBJ2-7; 7 bases agree with TRBD1. CDR1 and CDR2 from the germline V gene are MNHEY and SVGEGT. Germline trimming cut 3 bases from V and 2 bases from J; bases unmatched to any gene: 7. The CDR3 totals 15 residues. CDR3 in DNA: TGTGCCAGCAGTTATTTGGACAGGAAGACCTACGAGCAGTACTTC. It is translated as CASSYLDRKTYEQYF.

V gene TRBV7-2 combines with J gene TRBJ2-7; TRBD1 aligns across 7 bases. CDR1 is SGHTA and CDR2 is FQGNSA in the germline V gene. The CDR3 is 14 amino acids. The V and J ends lost 5 bases and 3 bases, in that order; junction bases with no gene match: 7. The CDR3 DNA is TGTGCCAGCAGCACGGGACAGAAGTTCTACGAGCAGTACTTC. Its translation is CASSTGQKFYEQYF.

The rearrangement joins TRBV19 to TRBJ2-1; 16 nucleotides align to TRBD2. The germline gives CDR1 LNHDA, CDR2 SQIVND (reference sequence). After removal of 10 bases from V and 0 bases from J, the junction contained 12 bases not matched to a gene. CDR3 length: 19 amino acids. The DNA for the CDR3 is TGTGCCACTTTCGGGACTAGCGGGAGGGCTAGAAGCTCCTACAATGAGCAGTTCTTC. This translates into CATFGTSGRARSSYNEQFF.

The chain uses TRBV10-3 and TRBJ2-7; tentatively, D is TRBD2 (6 bases). The CDR3 runs to 12 residues. CDR1 and CDR2 (germline): ENHRY, SYGVKD. V was cut by 8 bases and J by 4 bases, with 12 bases left in between. CDR3 amino acids: CAIGRGKYEQYF. The CDR3 DNA reads TGTGCCATCGGCCGGGGGAAGTACGAGCAGTACTTC.

The genes are TRBV24-1 and TRBJ1-2, with D perhaps TRBD1 (5 bases). Germline CDR1 and CDR2: KGHDR and SFDVKD. The germline V and J ends were trimmed by 8 bases and 6 bases, with 9 bases remaining between them. The CDR3 runs 11 residues. Here the CDR3 DNA reads TGTGCCACCAAGGGGCTAGATGGCTACACCTTC. This translates into CATKGLDGYTF.

This sequence joins TRBV28 and TRBJ1-3; 7 bases line up with TRBD1. V trimming: 5 bases; J trimming: 3 bases; junction bases outside the gene matches: 4. Germline V gene sequence: CDR1 MDHEN, CDR2 SYDVKM. The CDR3 consists of 14 residues. This chain's CDR3 is CASSQQGLGNTIYF. CDR3 coding DNA: TGTGCCAGCAGTCAACAGGGGCTTGGAAACACCATATATTTT.

This sequence joins TRBV24-1 and TRBJ2-3, with TRBD2 matching over 13 bases. The J segment lost 3 bases and the V segment lost 0 bases, leaving 8 bases of the junction unmatched. The germline V gene encodes CDR1 KGHDR and CDR2 SFDVKD. CDR3 length equals 19 residues. The CDR3 region is CATSDLPRTSGGPTDTQYF. The CDR3 nucleotides read TGTGCCACCAGTGATTTGCCTAGGACTAGCGGGGGTCCAACAGATACGCAGTATTTT.